A selection of T cell receptor beta chains follows, all from one sample in a study of read filtering for tumor transcriptome and immune sequencing. In TCRdb, the reads were re-called with MiXCR into one record per CDR3 protein. The sample has nearly 60,000 distinct CDR3 sequences, more than 9% seen once. Specimen: a population of CD138-negative cells sorted from bone marrow. The receptors were gathered from a donor aged 40 or older with multiple myeloma. The CDR3 runs from the conserved cysteine through the conserved F or W. Each record gives: D gene, clone size, V gene, J gene, CDR3 DNA, CDR3 protein. D genes are given only for firm matches. Where a row states a size, it is once, few, many or the class of an expanded clone; other rows omit it.

d_call: NA; clone_size: many; v_call: TRBV29-1; j_call: TRBJ2-6; cdr3_nt: TGCAGCGTTGAAGAGTTGGCAGCCTCTGGGGCCAACGTCCTGACTTTC; cdr3_aa: CSVEELAASGANVLTF
d_call: TRBD2; clone_size: medium-sized; v_call: TRBV7-9; j_call: TRBJ2-1; cdr3_nt: TGTGCCAGCAGCTTAGCGAGGACTAGCGGGGTATTCAATGAGCAGTTCTTC; cdr3_aa: CASSLARTSGVFNEQFF
d_call: NA; clone_size: many; v_call: TRBV5-1; j_call: TRBJ2-3; cdr3_nt: TGCGCCAGCAGCTTGGGGGGGTCAGATACGCAGTATTTT; cdr3_aa: CASSLGGSDTQYF
d_call: NA; clone_size: many; v_call: TRBV12-3/TRBV12-4; j_call: TRBJ2-7; cdr3_nt: TGTGCCAGCAGCAACAGGGTTGGCGAGCAGTACTTC; cdr3_aa: CASSNRVGEQYF
d_call: NA; clone_size: few; v_call: TRBV6-5; j_call: TRBJ2-3; cdr3_nt: TGTGCCAGCAGCCCGAACCCCCCGGATACGCAGTATTTT; cdr3_aa: CASSPNPPDTQYF
d_call: NA; clone_size: many; v_call: TRBV29-1; j_call: TRBJ1-5; cdr3_nt: TGCAGCGTTCGACAGGGCAATCAGCCCCAGCATTTT; cdr3_aa: CSVRQGNQPQHF
d_call: NA; clone_size: many; v_call: TRBV24-1; j_call: TRBJ2-5; cdr3_nt: TGTGCCACCAGTGATTCCAGGGTCGCGAGGGAGACCCAGTACTTC; cdr3_aa: CATSDSRVARETQYF
d_call: NA; clone_size: many; v_call: TRBV7-9; j_call: TRBJ1-6; cdr3_nt: TGTGCCAGCAGCTTAGAGAGACAGAATTCACCCCTCCACTTT; cdr3_aa: CASSLERQNSPLHF
d_call: TRBD1; clone_size: many; v_call: TRBV30; j_call: TRBJ2-7; cdr3_nt: TGTGCCCTGGAGGGGGACAGGGTCGACGAGCAGTACTTC; cdr3_aa: CALEGDRVDEQYF
d_call: NA; clone_size: many; v_call: TRBV7-3; j_call: TRBJ1-4; cdr3_nt: TGTGCCAGCAAACGGGGCGGTGGGACTAATGAAAAACTGTTTTTT; cdr3_aa: CASKRGGGTNEKLFF
d_call: TRBD1; clone_size: many; v_call: TRBV6-5; j_call: TRBJ2-7; cdr3_nt: TGTGCCAGCAGTTCGGTACACCGACAGGGAATTACCTCCAACTACGAGCAGTACTTC; cdr3_aa: CASSSVHRQGITSNYEQYF
d_call: TRBD1; clone_size: many; v_call: TRBV5-1; j_call: TRBJ1-6; cdr3_nt: TGCGCCAGCAGCTTGGATTCAGACAGGGGTTCTTCACCCCTCCACTTT; cdr3_aa: CASSLDSDRGSSPLHF
d_call: TRBD1; clone_size: many; v_call: TRBV11-2; j_call: TRBJ1-1; cdr3_nt: TGTGCCAGCAGCAGGGACAGGGCAGGGACTGAAGCTTTCTTT; cdr3_aa: CASSRDRAGTEAFF
d_call: TRBD1; clone_size: many; v_call: TRBV3-1; j_call: TRBJ1-1; cdr3_nt: TGTGCCAGCAGCCAGGGGACAGGGAACATGAACACTGAAGCTTTCTTT; cdr3_aa: CASSQGTGNMNTEAFF
d_call: TRBD2; clone_size: many; v_call: TRBV7-8; j_call: TRBJ2-1; cdr3_nt: TGTGCCAGCAGCTGGCCCGCCCCACGGGGTAGCGGGGATGAGCAGTTCTTC; cdr3_aa: CASSWPAPRGSGDEQFF
d_call: NA; clone_size: many; v_call: TRBV29-1; j_call: TRBJ2-7; cdr3_nt: TGCAGCGTTGTGACAGGATCCTACGAGCAGTACTTC; cdr3_aa: CSVVTGSYEQYF
d_call: NA; clone_size: many; v_call: TRBV6-6; j_call: TRBJ2-5; cdr3_nt: TGTGCCAGCAGTCCAGTACGACAGAGCCAAGAGACCCAGTACTTC; cdr3_aa: CASSPVRQSQETQYF
d_call: NA; clone_size: many; v_call: TRBV29-1; j_call: TRBJ2-1; cdr3_nt: TGCAGCGGGAGCCGCACGGGGAGCTCCTACAATGAGCAGTTCTTC; cdr3_aa: CSGSRTGSSYNEQFF
d_call: TRBD2; clone_size: many; v_call: TRBV6-2/TRBV6-3; j_call: TRBJ2-1; cdr3_nt: TGTGCCAGCAGTACCGATAGCGGGGCCTACAATGAGCAGTTCTTC; cdr3_aa: CASSTDSGAYNEQFF
d_call: TRBD1; clone_size: many; v_call: TRBV10-2; j_call: TRBJ1-5; cdr3_nt: TGCGCCAGTATGAACCCGACAGGGGGCTATCAGCCCCAGCATTTT; cdr3_aa: CASMNPTGGYQPQHF
d_call: NA; clone_size: many; v_call: TRBV7-9; j_call: TRBJ1-4; cdr3_nt: TGTGCCAGCAGATTGGGGGGAGATGAAAAACTGTTTTTT; cdr3_aa: CASRLGGDEKLFF
d_call: NA; clone_size: many; v_call: TRBV3-1; j_call: TRBJ2-7; cdr3_nt: TGTGCCAGCAGCCAAGCCTGGGGGAATCGGTACGAGCAGTACTTC; cdr3_aa: CASSQAWGNRYEQYF
d_call: NA; clone_size: many; v_call: TRBV20-1; j_call: TRBJ2-5; cdr3_nt: TGCAGTGCTAGGGGGGTGGGGGCCCCAACCCCACAAGAGACCCAGTACTTC; cdr3_aa: CSARGVGAPTPQETQYF
d_call: TRBD1; clone_size: few; v_call: TRBV24-1; j_call: TRBJ1-4; cdr3_nt: TGTGCCACCAGTGACCCGGGACAGGGAAATGAAAAACTGTTTTTT; cdr3_aa: CATSDPGQGNEKLFF
d_call: NA; clone_size: NA; v_call: TRBV2; j_call: TRBJ2-4; cdr3_nt: TGTGCCAGCAGTGAATCGGACATTCAGTACTTC; cdr3_aa: CASSESDIQYF
d_call: NA; clone_size: many; v_call: TRBV29-1; j_call: TRBJ2-3; cdr3_nt: TGCAGCGCCCAATACCGGGCCGATACGCAGTATTTT; cdr3_aa: CSAQYRADTQYF
d_call: NA; clone_size: many; v_call: TRBV4-1; j_call: TRBJ1-1; cdr3_nt: TGCGCCAGCAGCCTAGTTTCGGGCACTGAAGCTTTCTTT; cdr3_aa: CASSLVSGTEAFF
d_call: TRBD2; clone_size: many; v_call: TRBV12-3/TRBV12-4; j_call: TRBJ2-7; cdr3_nt: TGTGCCAGCAGTTTCGACAGCGGGGGTTACGAGCAGTACTTC; cdr3_aa: CASSFDSGGYEQYF
d_call: NA; clone_size: many; v_call: TRBV7-2; j_call: TRBJ1-1; cdr3_nt: TGTGCCAGCAGCCGCCTGGTTACTATGAACACTGAAGCTTTCTTT; cdr3_aa: CASSRLVTMNTEAFF
d_call: NA; clone_size: many; v_call: TRBV6-1; j_call: TRBJ1-1; cdr3_nt: TGTGCCAGCAGTTCTCGAGGGAATAGGCTCCACACTGAAGCTTTCTTT; cdr3_aa: CASSSRGNRLHTEAFF
d_call: TRBD1; clone_size: NA; v_call: TRBV5-6; j_call: TRBJ2-3; cdr3_nt: TGTGCCAGCAGCTTAGGGGGCCTCACAGATACGCAGTATTTT; cdr3_aa: CASSLGGLTDTQYF